This T cell receptor beta chain appears in the sequencing data of a study of T cell changes during pregnancy in multiple sclerosis. This clone was counted once. Assay: immunoSEQ multiplex PCR; the TCRdb copy retains only in-frame clones and omits some. This table holds just over 50,000 clones, approximately 94% found once. Germline V gene data show CDR1 as LNHDA and CDR2 as SQIVND (reference sequence). This CDR3 is built from 15 residues. V lost 7 bases to trimming and J lost 5 bases, with 18 bases between them. This clonotype was sampled from a female donor with multiple sclerosis, enrolled in a pregnancy study. Source: CD4+ T cells from peripheral blood mononuclear cells, taken in the second trimester of pregnancy. V gene TRBV19 combines with J gene TRBJ1-5, with D unresolved. CDR3 in DNA: TGTGCCAGTACTAAAGAAAAGGGAGGTTATCAGCCCCAGCATTTT. Amino acid sequence: CASTKEKGGYQPQHF.